These T cell receptor beta chains were read from a single sample in a study of T cell changes during pregnancy in multiple sclerosis. Produced via immunoSEQ multiplex PCR; TCRdb's table is partial and in-frame only. In the table there are approximately 50,000 clones, 80% to 95% of which are singletons. The sequencing used CD4+ T cells from peripheral blood mononuclear cells, collected after pregnancy. Receptors originate from a female donor with multiple sclerosis, enrolled in a pregnancy study. Both conserved end residues are part of each CDR3. The D gene is left open where the match is weak. The size of a clone is reported for some rows only, either as once, few or many, or as a class for expanded clones.

v_gene,abundance,d_gene,j_gene,len,CDR3nt,CDR3aa
TRBV5-4,once,TRBD2,TRBJ2-1,15,TGTGCCAGCAGCAGCCAGCGGGGCTCCTACAATGAGCAGTTCTTC,CASSSQRGSYNEQFF
TRBV5-4,.,.,TRBJ1-3,14,TGTGCCAGCAGCAATACAGGAATTGGAAACACCATATATTTT,CASSNTGIGNTIYF
TRBV10-3,few,TRBD1,TRBJ1-2,15,TGTGCCATCAATCCGGGACAGGGGTTGTCTTCTGGCTACACCTTC,CAINPGQGLSSGYTF
TRBV18,.,TRBD1,TRBJ1-3,13,TGTGCCAGCTCACCGACAGGGGGAAACACCATATATTTT,CASSPTGGNTIYF
TRBV5-1,.,.,TRBJ2-6,14,TGCGCCAGCTCCAGGGTTGGTGGGGCCAACGTCCTGACTTTC,CASSRVGGANVLTF
TRBV7-6,.,TRBD2,TRBJ2-7,17,TGTGCCAGCAGCTTAAGTGTTAGCGGGAGTAGCCCCTACGAGCAGTACTTC,CASSLSVSGSSPYEQYF
TRBV4-2,.,TRBD2,TRBJ2-2,17,TGTGCCAGCAGCCAAGAGATGGCTAGCGGGAGGTCCGGGGAGCTGTTTTTT,CASSQEMASGRSGELFF
TRBV28,.,.,TRBJ2-1,11,TGTGCCAGCAGTGTATACAATGAGCAGTTCTTC,CASSVYNEQFF
TRBV6-5,.,TRBD1,TRBJ1-2,15,TGTGCCAGCAGTTACTTGGGACAGGGGGCCCATGGCTACACCTTC,CASSYLGQGAHGYTF
TRBV6-5,.,.,TRBJ1-3,15,TGTGCCACCTTGTCCGGGGGGCGACGAGGAAACACCATATATTTT,CATLSGGRRGNTIYF
TRBV4-3,.,TRBD1,TRBJ1-5,15,TGCGCCAGCAGCCAAGATAACACAGGGGATCAGCCCCAGCATTTT,CASSQDNTGDQPQHF